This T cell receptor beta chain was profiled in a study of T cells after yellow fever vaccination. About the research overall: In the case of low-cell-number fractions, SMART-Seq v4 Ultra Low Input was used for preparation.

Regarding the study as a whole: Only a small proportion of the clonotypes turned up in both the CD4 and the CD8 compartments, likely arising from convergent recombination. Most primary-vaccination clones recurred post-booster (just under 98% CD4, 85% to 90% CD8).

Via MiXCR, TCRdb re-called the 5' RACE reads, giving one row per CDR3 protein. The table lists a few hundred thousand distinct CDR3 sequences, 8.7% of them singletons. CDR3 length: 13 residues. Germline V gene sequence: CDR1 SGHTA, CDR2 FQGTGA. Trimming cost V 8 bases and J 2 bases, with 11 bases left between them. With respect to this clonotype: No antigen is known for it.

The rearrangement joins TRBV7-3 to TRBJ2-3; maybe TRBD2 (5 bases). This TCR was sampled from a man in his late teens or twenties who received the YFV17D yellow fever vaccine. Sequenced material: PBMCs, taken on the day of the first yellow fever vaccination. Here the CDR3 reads CASGNGDTDTQYF. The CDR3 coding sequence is TGTGCCAGCGGCAACGGGGACACAGATACGCAGTATTTT.